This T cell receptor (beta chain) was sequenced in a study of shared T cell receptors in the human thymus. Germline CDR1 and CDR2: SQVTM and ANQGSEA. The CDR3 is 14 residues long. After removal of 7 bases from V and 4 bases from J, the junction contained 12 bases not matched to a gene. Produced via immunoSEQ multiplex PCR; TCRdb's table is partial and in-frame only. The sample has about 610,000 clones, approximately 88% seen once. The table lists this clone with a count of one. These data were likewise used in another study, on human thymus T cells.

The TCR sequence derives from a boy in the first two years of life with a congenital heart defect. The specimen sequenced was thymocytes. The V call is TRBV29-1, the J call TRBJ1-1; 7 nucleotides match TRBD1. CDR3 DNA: TGCAGCGCCCGAGACAGGGACGGGATCACTGAAGCTTTCTTT. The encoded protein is CSARDRDGITEAFF.